This entry lists 22 T cell receptor beta chains sequenced from one sample in a study of early T cells in non-severe SARS-CoV-2 infection. TCRdb used MiXCR to reprocess the 5' RACE reads, holding one entry per CDR3 protein. The sample includes 50,000 or so distinct CDR3 sequences, approximately 13% of them seen just once. Material for sequencing was whole blood. These receptors were collected from an adult who was a healthcare worker with PCR-confirmed SARS-CoV-2 infection or an uninfected control (not recorded which).

The V gene is TRBV25-1, the J gene TRBJ1-1; D remains unclear. V was cut by 1 base and J by 4 bases, with 7 bases left in between. CDR3 length equals 13 residues. Germline CDR1 is MGHDK and CDR2 is SYGVNS. The CDR3 nucleotides read TGTGCCAGCAGTGAATTTCGGGCCACTGAAGCTTTCTTT. Amino acids: CASSEFRATEAFF.

The J gene is TRBJ1-5, the V gene TRBV6-1; D is ambiguous. Germline CDR1 reads MNHNS; CDR2 reads SASEGT. The CDR3 contains 13 residues. The V end was cut by 1 base, the J end by 7 bases, with 8 bases between. As DNA, the CDR3 is TGTGCCAGCAGTGAAGGGTTACGGCAGCCCCAGCATTTT. Protein product: CASSEGLRQPQHF.

This clonotype turned up a few times. V is TRBV4-1 and J is TRBJ1-4; 7 bases match TRBD1. This CDR3 is built from 15 residues. After removal of 3 bases from V and 7 bases from J, the junction contained 8 bases not matched to a gene. Germline CDR1 and CDR2: MGHRA and YSYEKL. The CDR3 loop reads CASSHVMRTGEKLFF. CDR3 nucleotides: TGCGCCAGCAGCCACGTAATGAGGACAGGTGAAAAACTGTTTTTT.

This clonotype was seen more than once but under ten times. V and J are TRBV5-1 and TRBJ1-2; D remains unclear. Per germline, CDR1 SGHRS and CDR2 YFSETQ. This CDR3 has 13 amino acids. Trimming left V 0 bases short and J 8 bases short, with 11 bases between. The CDR3 DNA is TGCGCCAGCAGCTTGGTTTCTACCTTCGGCTACACCTTC. Translation: CASSLVSTFGYTF.

This clonotype occurred a few times. The V call is TRBV5-1, the J call TRBJ2-6, with D possibly TRBD1 on 5 matching bases. Trimming shortened V by 4 bases and J by 0 bases, and 8 bases separated the two germline ends. CDR3 length: 15 amino acids. Looked up from germline, CDR1 is SGHRS and CDR2 is YFSETQ. CDR3 loop: CASSATVSGANVLTF. The CDR3 DNA follows: TGCGCCAGCAGCGCGACAGTCTCTGGGGCCAACGTCCTGACTTTC.

This clonotype was seen ten or more times. V usage is TRBV29-1 and J usage is TRBJ1-5, with D tentatively TRBD1 (6 bases). Trimming left V 1 base short and J 11 bases short, with 15 bases between. The CDR3 is made up of 13 amino acids. Germline lookup yields CDR1 SQVTM and CDR2 ANQGSEA. The chain's CDR3 is CSVEARGDGAQHF. DNA of the CDR3: TGCAGCGTTGAAGCTAGGGGGGACGGGGCCCAGCATTTT.

This clonotype appeared a few times. The CDR3 DNA reads as TGTGCCAGCAGTTTTGTGGACAGCCCCAAGTACGAGCAGTACTTC. Protein product: CASSFVDSPKYEQYF. The rearrangement joins TRBV12-3 or TRBV12-4 to TRBJ2-7; perhaps TRBD1 as D (6 bases). The CDR3 extends over 15 amino acids. The V end lost 3 bases, the J end lost 4 bases, and 16 bases lay between the germline ends.

This clonotype was detected ten times or more. This chain connects TRBV2 to TRBJ1-1; the D is unclear. Germline CDR1 and CDR2: SNHLY and FYNNEI. The CDR3 totals 14 residues. Trimming cost V 4 bases and J 1 base, with 10 bases left between them. CDR3 sequence reads: CASSVEGRNTEAFF. The CDR3 DNA follows: TGTGCCAGCAGTGTCGAGGGAAGGAACACTGAAGCTTTCTTT.

A few counts support this clonotype. One end of the junction is discordant with germline, which a read error may explain. The gene calls are TRBV5-1 and TRBJ1-6; weak D call: TRBD1 (5 bases). The CDR3 sequence is 15 residues long. Germline CDR1 reads SGHRS; CDR2 reads YFSETQ. The CDR3 coding sequence is TGCGCCAGCACTCCCGACAGAATCTCCCATTCACCCCTCCATTTT. Amino acids: CASTPDRISHSPLHF.

At least ten counts were recorded for this clonotype. This chain uses TRBV7-6 with TRBJ1-2, with unresolved D. CDR1 is SGHVS, CDR2 FNYEAQ, per germline. The CDR3 contains 16 residues. Trimming pared 5 bases from V and 0 bases from J, leaving 16 bases between. CDR3 in amino acids: CASSPYASTPNYGYTF. CDR3 DNA: TGTGCCAGCAGCCCATACGCTTCGACACCTAACTATGGCTACACCTTC. Variable domain in full (rest from reference TRBV7-6 and TRBJ1-2): GAGVSQSPRYKVTKRGQDVALRCDPISGHVSLYWYRQALGQGPEFLTYFNYEAQQDKSGLPNDRFSAERPEGSISTLTIQRTEQRDSAMYRCASSPYASTPNYGYTFGSGTRLTVV.

This clonotype has a handful of counts. The J gene is TRBJ2-3, the V gene TRBV10-3; D not certain. Germline V gene data show CDR1 as ENHRY and CDR2 as SYGVKD. Trimming pared 0 bases from V and 4 bases from J, leaving 2 bases between. This CDR3 is 12 amino acids long. This CDR3 is CAISESSDTQYF. DNA for the CDR3: TGTGCCATCAGTGAGTCTTCAGATACGCAGTATTTT.

This clonotype has only a few counts. This chain links TRBV5-5 with TRBJ2-7; no firm D call. CDR3 length: 13 residues. The germline gives CDR1 SGHKS, CDR2 YYEKEE (reference sequence). Trimming left V 1 base short and J 2 bases short, with 7 bases between. CDR3 sequence reads: CASSLPGTYEQYF. In DNA, the CDR3 is TGTGCCAGCAGCTTGCCTGGAACCTACGAGCAGTACTTC. Full variable domain (missing parts from reference TRBV5-5 and TRBJ2-7): DAGVTQSPTHLIKTRGQQVTLRCSPISGHKSVSWYQQVLGQGPQFIFQYYEKEERGRGNFPDRFSARQFPNYSSELNVNALLLGDSALYLCASSLPGTYEQYFGPGTRLTVT.

This clonotype was detected ten times or more. This rearrangement joins TRBV7-3 to TRBJ2-6; the match to TRBD1 covers 8 bases. With V trimmed by 5 bases and J by 0 bases, 6 bases remained unmatched. The CDR3 spans 17 residues. CDR1 is SGHTA, CDR2 FQGTGA, per germline. The CDR3 DNA sequence: TGTGCCAGCAGCGAAGGACAGGGAGGCTCTGGGGCCAACGTCCTGACTTTC. As protein: CASSEGQGGSGANVLTF.

There are a few counts of this clonotype. The V gene is TRBV7-9, the J gene TRBJ2-3; TRBD2 agrees at 10 bases. V trimming: 7 bases; J trimming: 4 bases; junction bases outside the gene matches: 11. CDR3 size: 16 residues. The germline V gene encodes CDR1 SEHNR and CDR2 FQNEAQ (reference sequence). CDR3 DNA sequence: TGTGCCAGCATCACCTCTAGCGGGAGTCGCCCAGATACGCAGTATTTT. This sequence encodes CASITSSGSRPDTQYF. Full variable domain (remainder filled in from reference TRBV7-9 and TRBJ2-3): DTGVSQNPRHKITKRGQNVTFRCDPISEHNRLYWYRQTLGQGPEFLTYFQNEAQLEKSRLLSDRFSAERPKGSFSTLEIQRTEQGDSAMYLCASITSSGSRPDTQYFGPGTRLTVL.

This clonotype was counted ten times or more. The rearrangement uses TRBV11-1 and TRBJ2-2; TRBD1 aligns across 9 bases. CDR3 length: 16 amino acids. J was trimmed by 7 bases and V by 6 bases; bases with no gene match: 12. The germline CDR1 and CDR2 sequences are SGHAT and FQDESV (reference sequence). The CDR3 nucleotides read TGTGCCAGCAGAATTCCGGGACAGGGTGCCCACGGGGAGCTGTTTTTT. Protein product: CASRIPGQGAHGELFF.

V and J are TRBV7-3 and TRBJ2-1; TRBD2 aligns across 9 bases. Per germline, CDR1 SGHTA and CDR2 FQGTGA. V lost 7 bases, J lost 8 bases, and 9 bases stayed unmatched. The length of the CDR3 is 14 residues. The CDR3 protein is CASTPGLAADEQFF. CDR3 DNA sequence: TGTGCCAGCACCCCGGGACTAGCTGCAGATGAGCAGTTCTTC.

This clonotype was counted at least ten times. The chain employs TRBV6-5 and TRBJ2-3; 10 bases fit TRBD2. The junction had 9 bases not matched to a gene; V was cut back by 6 bases and J by 0 bases. CDR1 MNHEY and CDR2 SVGAGI come from the germline V gene. CDR3 length: 17 residues. CDR3 DNA: TGTGCCAGCAGAGGGGACCGACTAGCGGGTAGCACAGATACGCAGTATTTT. Translation: CASRGDRLAGSTDTQYF.

This chain links TRBV7-2 with TRBJ1-2, with TRBD1 as a possible D gene (5 bases). The germline CDR1 and CDR2 sequences are SGHTA and FQGNSA. This CDR3 is 12 amino acids long. V was clipped by 5 bases and J by 4 bases, with 8 bases between them. CDR3 protein: CASSPGTYGYTF. The CDR3, as DNA: TGTGCCAGCAGCCCAGGGACCTATGGCTACACCTTC.

The table lists this clonotype with many counts. The J gene is TRBJ1-5, the V gene TRBV20-1; tentative D call: TRBD1 (5 bases). The CDR3 is 18 amino acids. Germline values: CDR1 DFQATT, CDR2 SNEGSKA (reference sequence). V lost 4 bases to trimming and J lost 0 bases, with 22 bases between them. The CDR3 loop reads CSAKGIRGRIYSNQPQHF. The CDR3 bases are TGCAGTGCTAAAGGGATAAGGGGCCGCATTTATAGCAATCAGCCCCAGCATTTT.

There are a few counts of this clonotype. The chain recombines TRBV7-9 with TRBJ2-7; tentative D call: TRBD1 (6 bases). The length of the CDR3 is 13 residues. Germline CDR1 and CDR2: SEHNR and FQNEAQ (reference sequence). V gave up 1 base and J gave up 6 bases, with 10 bases separating them. The CDR3 protein is CASSLGGRVEQYF. The CDR3 DNA sequence: TGTGCCAGCAGCTTAGGGGGGCGCGTCGAGCAGTACTTC.

This clonotype was found a few times. The chain couples TRBV11-2 to TRBJ2-2; 9 bases fit TRBD2. This CDR3 region has 15 residues. The V gene's germline CDR1 is SGHAT and CDR2 FQNNGV. With V trimmed by 0 bases and J by 8 bases, 4 bases remained unmatched. For the CDR3, the DNA is TGTGCCAGCAGCTTAGATGGTCTAGCGGGAGGGGAGCTGTTTTTT. Protein sequence: CASSLDGLAGGELFF.

The sample holds many counts of this clonotype. The chain recombines TRBV6-5 with TRBJ1-1; D possibly corresponds to TRBD1 (5 bases). V gave up 5 bases and J gave up 8 bases, with 15 bases separating them. This CDR3 has 13 amino acids. The germline CDR1 and CDR2 sequences are MNHEY and SVGAGI. For the CDR3, the DNA is TGTGCCAGCAGTGAGGTACGGGGCAAAGAAGCTTTCTTT. Amino acid sequence: CASSEVRGKEAFF.